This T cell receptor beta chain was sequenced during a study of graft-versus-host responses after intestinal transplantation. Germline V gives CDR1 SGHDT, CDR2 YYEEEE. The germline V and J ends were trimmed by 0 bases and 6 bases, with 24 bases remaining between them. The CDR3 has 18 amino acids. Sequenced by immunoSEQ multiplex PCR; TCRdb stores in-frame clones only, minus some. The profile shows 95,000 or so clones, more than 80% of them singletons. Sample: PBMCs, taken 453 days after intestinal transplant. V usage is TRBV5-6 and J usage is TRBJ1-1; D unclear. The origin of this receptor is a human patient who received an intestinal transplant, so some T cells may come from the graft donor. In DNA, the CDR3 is TGTGCCAGCAGCTTGGGCTTTCTAACACCCCGTACTTTTTCTGAAGCTTTCTTT. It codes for CASSLGFLTPRTFSEAFF. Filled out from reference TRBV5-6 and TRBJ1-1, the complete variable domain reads DAGVTQSPTHLIKTRGQQVTLRCSPKSGHDTVSWYQQALGQGPQFIFQYYEEEERQRGNFPDRFSGHQFPNYSSELNVNALLLGDSALYLCASSLGFLTPRTFSEAFFGQGTRLTVV.